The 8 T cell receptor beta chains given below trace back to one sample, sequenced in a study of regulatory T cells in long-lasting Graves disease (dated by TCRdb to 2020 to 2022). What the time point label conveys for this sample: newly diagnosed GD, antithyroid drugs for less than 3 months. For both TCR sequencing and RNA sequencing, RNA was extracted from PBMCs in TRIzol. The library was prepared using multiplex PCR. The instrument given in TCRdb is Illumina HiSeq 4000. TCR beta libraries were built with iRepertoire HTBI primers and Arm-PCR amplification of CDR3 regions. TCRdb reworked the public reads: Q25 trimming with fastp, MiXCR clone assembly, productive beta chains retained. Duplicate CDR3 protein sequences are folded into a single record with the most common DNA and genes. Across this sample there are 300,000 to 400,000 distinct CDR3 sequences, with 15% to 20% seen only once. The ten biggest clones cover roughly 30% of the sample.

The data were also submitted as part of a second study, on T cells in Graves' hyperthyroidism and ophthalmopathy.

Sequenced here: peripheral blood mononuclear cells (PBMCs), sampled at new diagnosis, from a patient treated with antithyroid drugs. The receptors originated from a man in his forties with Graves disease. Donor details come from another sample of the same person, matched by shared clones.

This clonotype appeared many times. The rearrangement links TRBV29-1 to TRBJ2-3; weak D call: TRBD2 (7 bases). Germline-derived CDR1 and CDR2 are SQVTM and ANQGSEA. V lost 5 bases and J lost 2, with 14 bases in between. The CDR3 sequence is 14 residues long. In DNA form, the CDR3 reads TGCAGCGTTAGCGGGACACTCTCCACAGATACGCAGTATTTT. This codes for CSVSGTLSTDTQYF.

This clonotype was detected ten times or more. In DNA form, the CDR3 reads TGTGCCACCAGTTTGGGGCGAGGAGATACGCAGTATTTT. Encoded protein: CATSLGRGDTQYF. V and J are TRBV24-1 and TRBJ2-3, with D maybe TRBD1 (5 bases). CDR3 length: 13 residues. Trimming pared 6 bases from V and 5 bases from J, leaving 11 bases between. Looked up from germline, CDR1 is KGHDR and CDR2 is SFDVKD.

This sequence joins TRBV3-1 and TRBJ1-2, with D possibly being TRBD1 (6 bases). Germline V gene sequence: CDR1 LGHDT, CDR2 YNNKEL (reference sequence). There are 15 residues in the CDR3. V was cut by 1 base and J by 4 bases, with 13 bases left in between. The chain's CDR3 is CASSQGDTFTYGYTF. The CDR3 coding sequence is TGTGCCAGCAGCCAAGGGGACACCTTTACCTATGGCTACACCTTC.

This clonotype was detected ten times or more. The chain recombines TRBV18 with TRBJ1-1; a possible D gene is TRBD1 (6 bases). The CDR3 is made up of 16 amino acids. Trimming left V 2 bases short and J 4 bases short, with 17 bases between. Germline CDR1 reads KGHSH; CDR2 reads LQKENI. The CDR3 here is CASSPKGHHLSTEAFF. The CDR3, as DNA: TGTGCCAGCTCACCAAAGGGACACCACTTGAGCACTGAAGCTTTCTTT.

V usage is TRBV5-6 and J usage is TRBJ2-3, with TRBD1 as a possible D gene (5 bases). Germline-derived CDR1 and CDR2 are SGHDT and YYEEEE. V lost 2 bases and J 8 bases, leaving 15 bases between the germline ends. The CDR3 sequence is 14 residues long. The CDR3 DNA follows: TGTGCCAGCAGCTTAAGGCCCACGCAGGGTACGCAGTATTTT. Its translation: CASSLRPTQGTQYF. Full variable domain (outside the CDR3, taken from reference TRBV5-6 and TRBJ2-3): DAGVTQSPTHLIKTRGQQVTLRCSPKSGHDTVSWYQQALGQGPQFIFQYYEEEERQRGNFPDRFSGHQFPNYSSELNVNALLLGDSALYLCASSLRPTQGTQYFGPGTRLTVL.

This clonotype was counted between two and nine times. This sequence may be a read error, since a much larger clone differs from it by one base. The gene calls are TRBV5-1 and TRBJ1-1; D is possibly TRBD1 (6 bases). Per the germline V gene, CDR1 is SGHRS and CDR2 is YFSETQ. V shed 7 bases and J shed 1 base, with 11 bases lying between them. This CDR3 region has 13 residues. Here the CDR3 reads CASADSQNTEAFF. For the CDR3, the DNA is TGCGCCAGCGCGGACAGCCAGAACACTGAAGCTTTCTTT.

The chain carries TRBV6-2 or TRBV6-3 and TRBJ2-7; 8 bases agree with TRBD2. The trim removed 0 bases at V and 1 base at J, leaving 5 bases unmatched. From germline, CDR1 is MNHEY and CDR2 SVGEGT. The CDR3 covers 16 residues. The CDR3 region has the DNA TGTGCCAGCAGTTACTCTAGGGTAGCGGGATCCTACGAGCAGTACTTC. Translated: CASSYSRVAGSYEQYF.

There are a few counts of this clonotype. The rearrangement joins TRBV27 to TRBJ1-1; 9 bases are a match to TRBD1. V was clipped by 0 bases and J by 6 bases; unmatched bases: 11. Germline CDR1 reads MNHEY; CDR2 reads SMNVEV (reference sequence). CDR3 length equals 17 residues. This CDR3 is CASSLSGRGTGSSEAFF. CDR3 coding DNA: TGTGCCAGCAGTTTATCTGGTCGTGGGACAGGGAGTTCTGAAGCTTTCTTT.